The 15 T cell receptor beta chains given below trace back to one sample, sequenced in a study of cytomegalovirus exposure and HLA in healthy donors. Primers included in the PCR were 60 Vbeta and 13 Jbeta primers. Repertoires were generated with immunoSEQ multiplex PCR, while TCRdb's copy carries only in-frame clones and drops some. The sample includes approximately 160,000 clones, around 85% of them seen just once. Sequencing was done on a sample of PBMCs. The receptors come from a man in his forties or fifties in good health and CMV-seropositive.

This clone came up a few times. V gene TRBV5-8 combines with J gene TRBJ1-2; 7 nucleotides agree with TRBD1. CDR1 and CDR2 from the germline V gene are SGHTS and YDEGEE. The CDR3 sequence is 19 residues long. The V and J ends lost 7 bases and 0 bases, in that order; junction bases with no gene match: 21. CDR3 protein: CASPSSFRRGRAANYGYTF. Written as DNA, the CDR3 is TGTGCCAGCCCCAGTTCTTTTCGGAGGGGGCGAGCGGCTAACTATGGCTACACCTTC.

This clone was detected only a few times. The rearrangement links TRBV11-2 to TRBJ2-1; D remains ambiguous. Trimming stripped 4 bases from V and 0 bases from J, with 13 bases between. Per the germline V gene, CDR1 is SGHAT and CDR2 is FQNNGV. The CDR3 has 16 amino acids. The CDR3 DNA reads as TGTGCCAGCAGCTCCCCCCCTCTCTACTCCTACAATGAGCAGTTCTTC. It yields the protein CASSSPPLYSYNEQFF.

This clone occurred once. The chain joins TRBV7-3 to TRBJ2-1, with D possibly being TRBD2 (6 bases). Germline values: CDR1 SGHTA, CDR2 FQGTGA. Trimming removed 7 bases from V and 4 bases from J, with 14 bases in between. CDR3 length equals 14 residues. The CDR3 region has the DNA TGTGCCAGCACTCAGGAGGGCCATTACAATGAGCAGTTCTTC. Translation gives CASTQEGHYNEQFF.

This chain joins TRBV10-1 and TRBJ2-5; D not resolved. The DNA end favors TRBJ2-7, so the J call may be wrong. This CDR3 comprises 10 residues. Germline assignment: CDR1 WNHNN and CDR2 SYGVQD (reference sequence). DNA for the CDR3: TGCGCCAGCAGTGAGCACGAGCAGTACTTC. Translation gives CASSEHEQYF.

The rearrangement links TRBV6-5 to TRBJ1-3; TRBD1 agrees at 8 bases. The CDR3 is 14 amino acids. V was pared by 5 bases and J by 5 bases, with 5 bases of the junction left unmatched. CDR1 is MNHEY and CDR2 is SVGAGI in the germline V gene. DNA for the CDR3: TGTGCCAGCAGTATGGACAGGGAGAGAAACACCATATATTTT. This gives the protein CASSMDRERNTIYF.

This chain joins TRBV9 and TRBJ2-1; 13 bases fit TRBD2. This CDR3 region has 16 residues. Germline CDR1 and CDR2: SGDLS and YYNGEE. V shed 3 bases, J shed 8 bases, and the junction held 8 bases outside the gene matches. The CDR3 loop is CASSGLGTSGADEQFF. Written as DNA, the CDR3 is TGTGCCAGCAGCGGGCTAGGGACTAGCGGGGCCGATGAGCAGTTCTTC.

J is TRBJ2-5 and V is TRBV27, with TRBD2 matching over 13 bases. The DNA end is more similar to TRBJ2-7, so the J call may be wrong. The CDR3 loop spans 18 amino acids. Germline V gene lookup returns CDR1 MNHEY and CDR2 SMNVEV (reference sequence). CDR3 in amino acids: CASSPGLAGVRSRYEQYF. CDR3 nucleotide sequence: TGTGCCAGCAGTCCCGGACTAGCGGGGGTCCGTAGTCGCTACGAGCAGTACTTC.

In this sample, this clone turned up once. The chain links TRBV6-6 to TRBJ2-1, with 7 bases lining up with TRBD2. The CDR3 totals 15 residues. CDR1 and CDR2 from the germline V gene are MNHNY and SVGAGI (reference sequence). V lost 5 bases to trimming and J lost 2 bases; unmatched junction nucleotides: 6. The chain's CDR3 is CASSNREAAYNEQFF. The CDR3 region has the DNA TGTGCCAGCAGTAATCGGGAGGCCGCCTACAATGAGCAGTTCTTC.

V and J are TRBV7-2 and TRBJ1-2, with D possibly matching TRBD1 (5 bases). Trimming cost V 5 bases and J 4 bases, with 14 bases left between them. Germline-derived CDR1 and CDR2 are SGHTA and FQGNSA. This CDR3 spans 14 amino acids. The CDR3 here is CASSTSTAPYGYTF. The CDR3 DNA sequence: TGTGCCAGCAGCACGTCGACAGCTCCCTATGGCTACACCTTC. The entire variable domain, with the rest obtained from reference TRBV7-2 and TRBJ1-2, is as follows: GAGVSQSPSNKVTEKGKDVELRCDPISGHTALYWYRQSLGQGLEFLIYFQGNSAPDKSGLPSDRFSAERTGGSVSTLTIQRTQQEDSAVYLCASSTSTAPYGYTFGSGTRLTVV.

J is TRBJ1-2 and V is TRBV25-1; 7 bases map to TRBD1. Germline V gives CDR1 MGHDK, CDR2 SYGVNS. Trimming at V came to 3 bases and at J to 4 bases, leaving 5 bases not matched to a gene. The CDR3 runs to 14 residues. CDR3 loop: CASSEAGGSYGYTF. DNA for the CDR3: TGTGCCAGCAGTGAGGCAGGGGGGTCCTATGGCTACACCTTC.

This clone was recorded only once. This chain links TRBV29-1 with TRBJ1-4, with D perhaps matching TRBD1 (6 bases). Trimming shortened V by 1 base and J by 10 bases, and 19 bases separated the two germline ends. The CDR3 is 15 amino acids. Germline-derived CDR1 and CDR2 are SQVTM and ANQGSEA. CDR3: CSVEAYRVGVRKLFF. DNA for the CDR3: TGCAGCGTTGAAGCCTACAGGGTGGGTGTGAGAAAACTGTTTTTT.

For the CDR3, the DNA is TGTGCCAGCAGCCGGGAGGGGGGGACTAATGAAAAACTGTTTTTT. As protein: CASSREGGTNEKLFF. The chain joins TRBV6-5 to TRBJ1-4; TRBD1 might be the D (6 bases). Germline values: CDR1 MNHEY, CDR2 SVGAGI. The CDR3 spans 15 residues. Trimming removed 6 bases from V and 2 bases from J, with 13 bases in between.

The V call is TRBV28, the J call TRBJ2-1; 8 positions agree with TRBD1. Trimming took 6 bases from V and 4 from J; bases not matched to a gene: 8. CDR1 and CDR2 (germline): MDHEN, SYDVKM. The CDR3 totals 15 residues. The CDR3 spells CASSQGQEPYNEQFF. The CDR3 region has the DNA TGTGCCAGCAGCCAGGGACAGGAGCCTTACAATGAGCAGTTCTTC.

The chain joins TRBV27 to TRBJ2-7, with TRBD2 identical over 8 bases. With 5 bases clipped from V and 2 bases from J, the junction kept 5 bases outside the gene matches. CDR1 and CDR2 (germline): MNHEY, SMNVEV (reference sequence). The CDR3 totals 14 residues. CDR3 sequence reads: CASSRKRETYEQYF. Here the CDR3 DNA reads TGTGCCAGCAGTCGGAAGCGGGAGACCTACGAGCAGTACTTC.

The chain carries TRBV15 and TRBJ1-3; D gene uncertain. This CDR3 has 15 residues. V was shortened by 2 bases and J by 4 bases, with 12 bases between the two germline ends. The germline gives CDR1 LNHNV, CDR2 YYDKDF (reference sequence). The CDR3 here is CATSRRPGSGNTIYF. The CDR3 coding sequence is TGTGCCACCAGCAGACGGCCCGGGTCGGGAAACACCATATATTTT.